The 15 T cell receptor beta chains below come from one sample, sequenced in a study of T cells in Graves' hyperthyroidism and ophthalmopathy. RNA transcripts provided the source from which TCR beta CDR3 regions were amplified. The HTBI primer set served for first-round RT-PCR of the TCR CDR3. TCRdb used MiXCR to reprocess the multiplex PCR reads, holding one entry per CDR3 protein. This sample carries about 740,000 distinct CDR3 sequences, 14% of them seen once, and the ten largest clones take roughly 10%. Specimen: blood. These receptors all stem from a young woman with Graves' hyperthyroidism.

This clonotype was recorded many times. The rearrangement uses TRBV20-1 and TRBJ2-1, with TRBD1 as a possible D gene (6 bases). The V end lost 3 bases, the J end lost 8 bases, and 8 bases lay between the germline ends. CDR3 length: 11 amino acids. Looked up from germline, CDR1 is DFQATT and CDR2 is SNEGSKA (reference sequence). The CDR3 protein is CSASQGYEQFF. CDR3 DNA: TGCAGTGCTAGTCAGGGGTATGAGCAGTTCTTC.

In this sample, this clonotype turned up many times. The CDR3 sequence: CASSHRQGPGNTIYF. Written as DNA, the CDR3 is TGTGCCAGCAGCCACCGACAGGGTCCTGGAAACACCATATATTTT. The chain is built from TRBV3-1 and TRBJ1-3; 7 bases align to TRBD1. There are 15 residues in the CDR3. J was trimmed by 2 bases and V by 3 bases; bases with no gene match: 4. The germline CDR1 and CDR2 sequences are LGHDT and YNNKEL (reference sequence).

This clonotype was recorded many times. J is TRBJ1-4 and V is TRBV7-2; D perhaps matches TRBD1 (5 bases). Trimming cost V 1 base and J 10 bases, with 10 bases left between them. The germline V gene has CDR1 SGHTA and CDR2 FQGNSA. The CDR3 length is 13 residues. CDR3 DNA: TGTGCCAGCAGCTTAGTAGGGGATGGAAAACTGTTTTTT. The encoded protein is CASSLVGDGKLFF. Based on the CDR3 plus reference TRBV7-2 and TRBJ1-4, the full variable domain is GAGVSQSPSNKVTEKGKDVELRCDPISGHTALYWYRQSLGQGLEFLIYFQGNSAPDKSGLPSDRFSAERTGGSVSTLTIQRTQQEDSAVYLCASSLVGDGKLFFGSGTQLSVL.

This clonotype has a count of ten or more. The chain recombines TRBV12-3 or TRBV12-4 with TRBJ2-1; D remains ambiguous. V was cut by 3 bases and J by 2 bases, with 8 bases left in between. The CDR3 runs 14 residues. CDR3 sequence: CASSLSSTYNEQFF. The CDR3 region has the DNA TGTGCCAGCAGTTTGTCCTCCACCTACAATGAGCAGTTCTTC.

This clonotype has ten or more counts. The rearrangement joins TRBV10-3 to TRBJ2-7, with a possible D match to TRBD1 (5 bases). The germline gives CDR1 ENHRY, CDR2 SYGVKD. V dropped 4 bases and J dropped 5 bases, with 9 bases sitting between them. The CDR3 contains 12 residues. CDR3 loop: CAISGTPDEQYF. The DNA for the CDR3 is TGTGCCATCAGTGGGACACCCGACGAGCAGTACTTC.

This chain links TRBV19 with TRBJ2-7, with 8 bases fitting TRBD1. Trimming took 6 bases from V and 0 from J; bases not matched to a gene: 10. Germline lookup yields CDR1 LNHDA and CDR2 SQIVND (reference sequence). There are 16 residues in the CDR3. CDR3 DNA: TGTGCCAGTAGCCCCCTGGTAGGACAGGGCTCCTACGAGCAGTACTTC. This translates into CASSPLVGQGSYEQYF.

The table lists this clonotype with many counts. This rearrangement joins TRBV7-2 to TRBJ2-3; maybe TRBD1 (6 bases). V lost 4 bases and J lost 3, with 8 bases in between. Per germline, CDR1 SGHTA and CDR2 FQGNSA. CDR3 length: 13 residues. The CDR3 region is CASSSQGTDTQYF. The CDR3 DNA sequence: TGTGCCAGCAGCTCACAGGGAACAGATACGCAGTATTTT.

This clonotype was recorded at least ten times. The chain uses TRBV30 and TRBJ2-5; 8 bases match TRBD1. This CDR3 region has 14 residues. Germline values: CDR1 GTSNPN, CDR2 SVGIG (reference sequence). V shed 5 bases and J 6 bases; nucleotides not matched to a gene: 11. The CDR3 nucleotides read TGTGCCTGGCTGGCTAGGACAGGGCGGCAGACCCAGTACTTC. It codes for CAWLARTGRQTQYF.

This rearrangement joins TRBV9 to TRBJ2-1; D is undetermined. V lost 0 bases, J lost 3 bases, and 13 bases lay in between. The CDR3 has 16 amino acids. Looked up from germline, CDR1 is SGDLS and CDR2 is YYNGEE. CDR3 amino acids: CASSVVAASLYNEQFF. The CDR3 DNA reads TGTGCCAGCAGCGTAGTGGCAGCTTCTCTCTACAATGAGCAGTTCTTC.

This clonotype was seen many times. This chain links TRBV5-1 with TRBJ1-1, with 7 bases aligning to TRBD1. The CDR3 length is 13 residues. Germline assignment: CDR1 SGHRS and CDR2 YFSETQ. After removal of 2 bases from V and 4 bases from J, the junction contained 2 bases not matched to a gene. The CDR3 DNA follows: TGCGCCAGCAGCTTCGAGGGGGCCACTGAAGCTTTCTTT. The encoded protein is CASSFEGATEAFF.

In this sample, this clonotype turned up a few times. A single base separates this from a much larger clone, so it may be a read error. This chain uses TRBV2 with TRBJ2-2, with D hard to call. V shed 4 bases and J shed 0 bases, with 3 bases lying between them. Germline CDR1 SNHLY, CDR2 FYNNEI. The CDR3 runs to 13 residues. CDR3 residues: CASSGPNTGELFF. CDR3 DNA sequence: TGTGCCAGCAGTGGACCGAACACCGGGGAGCTGTTTTTT.

CDR3 sequence reads: CASTEGTGETQYF. Here the CDR3 DNA reads TGTGCCAGCACGGAGGGTACGGGAGAGACCCAGTACTTC. This chain connects TRBV2 to TRBJ2-5, with D possibly TRBD2 on 6 matching bases. Germline loops: CDR1 SNHLY, CDR2 FYNNEI. Between the trimmed V and J ends, which lost 7 bases and 4 bases, there was a span of 13 bases. This CDR3 is 13 amino acids long.

At least ten counts were recorded for this clonotype. This chain uses TRBV20-1 with TRBJ2-5; 7 bases agree with TRBD2. The CDR3 has 15 amino acids. Germline assignment: CDR1 DFQATT and CDR2 SNEGSKA (reference sequence). Losses at the gene ends were 5 bases for V and 3 bases for J; bases not matched to a gene: 12. CDR3 in DNA: TGCAGTGCTCCGCACCCCAGCGCGGGAGAAGAGACCCAGTACTTC. It yields the protein CSAPHPSAGEETQYF.

V usage is TRBV5-8 and J usage is TRBJ2-2; 11 bases match TRBD2. Trimming took 2 bases from V and 0 from J; bases not matched to a gene: 6. The CDR3 extends over 18 amino acids. Germline V gene sequence: CDR1 SGHTS, CDR2 YDEGEE. This CDR3 is CASSFRTSGYSNTGELFF. The CDR3 nucleotides read TGTGCCAGCAGCTTCCGGACTAGCGGGTATTCGAACACCGGGGAGCTGTTTTTT.

The table lists this clonotype with many counts. The rearrangement links TRBV27 to TRBJ2-1; TRBD2 agrees at 11 bases. Germline-derived CDR1 and CDR2 are MNHEY and SMNVEV (reference sequence). Trimming removed 7 bases from V and 7 bases from J; junction bases left unmatched: 6. The CDR3 has 14 residues. CDR3 residues: CASNRSGRGNEQFF. CDR3 DNA: TGTGCCAGCAATCGTAGCGGGAGGGGGAATGAGCAGTTCTTC.